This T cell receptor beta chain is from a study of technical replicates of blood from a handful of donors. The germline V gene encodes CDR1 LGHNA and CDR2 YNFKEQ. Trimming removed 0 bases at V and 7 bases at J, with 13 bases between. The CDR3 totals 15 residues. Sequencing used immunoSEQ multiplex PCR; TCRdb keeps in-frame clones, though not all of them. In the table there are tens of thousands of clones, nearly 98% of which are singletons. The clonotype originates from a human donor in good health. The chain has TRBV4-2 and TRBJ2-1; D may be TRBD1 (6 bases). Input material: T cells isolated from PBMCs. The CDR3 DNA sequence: TGTGCCAGCAGCCAAGACGGTATCAGGGGAAATGAGCAGTTCTTC. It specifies CASSQDGIRGNEQFF.